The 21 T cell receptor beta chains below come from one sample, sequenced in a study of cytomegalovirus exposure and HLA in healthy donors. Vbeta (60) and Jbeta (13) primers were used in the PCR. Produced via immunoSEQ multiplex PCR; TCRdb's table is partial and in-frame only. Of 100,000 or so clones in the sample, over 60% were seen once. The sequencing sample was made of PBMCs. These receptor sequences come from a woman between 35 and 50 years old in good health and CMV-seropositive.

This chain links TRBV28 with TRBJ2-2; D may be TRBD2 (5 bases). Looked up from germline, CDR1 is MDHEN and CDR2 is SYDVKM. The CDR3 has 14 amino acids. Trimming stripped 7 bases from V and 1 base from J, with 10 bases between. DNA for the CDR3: TGTGCCAGCATGGGAGATTTGAACACCGGGGAGCTGTTTTTT. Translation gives CASMGDLNTGELFF. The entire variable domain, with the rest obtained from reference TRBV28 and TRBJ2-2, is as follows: DVKVTQSSRYLVKRTGEKVFLECVQDMDHENMFWYRQDPGLGLRLIYFSYDVKMKEKGDIPEGYSVSREKKERFSLILESASTNQTSMYLCASMGDLNTGELFFGEGSRLTVL.

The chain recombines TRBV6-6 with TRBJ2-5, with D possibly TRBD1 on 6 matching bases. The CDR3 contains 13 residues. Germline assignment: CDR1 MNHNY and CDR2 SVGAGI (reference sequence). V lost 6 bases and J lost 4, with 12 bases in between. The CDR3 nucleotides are TGTGCCAGCAGAGAAACAGGGAGAGAGACCCAGTACTTC. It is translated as CASRETGRETQYF.

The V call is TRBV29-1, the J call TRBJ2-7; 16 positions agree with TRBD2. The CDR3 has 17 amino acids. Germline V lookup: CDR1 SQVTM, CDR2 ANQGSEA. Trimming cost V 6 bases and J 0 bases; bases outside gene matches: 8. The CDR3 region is CSVRGLAGGPSSYEQYF. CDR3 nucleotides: TGCAGCGTCAGGGGACTAGCGGGAGGGCCAAGCTCCTACGAGCAGTACTTC.

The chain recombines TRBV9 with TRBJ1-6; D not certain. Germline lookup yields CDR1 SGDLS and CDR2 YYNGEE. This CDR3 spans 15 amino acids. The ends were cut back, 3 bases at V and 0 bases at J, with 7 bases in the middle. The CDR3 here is CASSGEGSYNSPLHF. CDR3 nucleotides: TGTGCCAGCAGCGGGGAGGGCTCCTATAATTCACCCCTCCACTTT. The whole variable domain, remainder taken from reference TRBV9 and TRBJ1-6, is DSGVTQTPKHLITATGQRVTLRCSPRSGDLSVYWYQQSLDQGLQFLIQYYNGEERAKGNILERFSAQQFPDLHSELNLSSLELGDSALYFCASSGEGSYNSPLHFGNGTRLTVT.

This chain's CDR3 is CASSLVAEETQYF. The CDR3 DNA follows: TGTGCCAGCAGCTTGGTAGCAGAAGAGACCCAGTACTTC. This rearrangement joins TRBV5-6 to TRBJ2-5; D unclear. Germline V CDR1 and CDR2: SGHDT, YYEEEE. The V and J ends lost 0 bases and 3 bases respectively, with 6 bases between them. This CDR3 comprises 13 residues.

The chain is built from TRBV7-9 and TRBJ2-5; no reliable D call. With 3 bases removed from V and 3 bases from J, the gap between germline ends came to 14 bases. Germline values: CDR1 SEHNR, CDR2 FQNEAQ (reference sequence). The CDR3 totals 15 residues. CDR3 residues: CASSFFLGDEETQYF. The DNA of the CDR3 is TGTGCCAGCAGCTTTTTCCTAGGAGATGAAGAGACCCAGTACTTC.

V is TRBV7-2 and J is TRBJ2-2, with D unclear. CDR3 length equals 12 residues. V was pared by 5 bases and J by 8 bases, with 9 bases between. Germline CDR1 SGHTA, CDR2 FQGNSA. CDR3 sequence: CASSHYGGELFF. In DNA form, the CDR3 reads TGTGCCAGCAGCCACTATGGGGGGGAGCTGTTTTTT.

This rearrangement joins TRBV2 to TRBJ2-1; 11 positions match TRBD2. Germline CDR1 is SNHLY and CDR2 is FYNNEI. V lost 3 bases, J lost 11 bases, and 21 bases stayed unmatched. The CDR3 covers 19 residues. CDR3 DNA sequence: TGTGCCAGCAGTGATGGCGGGTATCGGGCTAGCGGGAGGACTACACAGCAGTTCTTC. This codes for CASSDGGYRASGRTTQQFF.

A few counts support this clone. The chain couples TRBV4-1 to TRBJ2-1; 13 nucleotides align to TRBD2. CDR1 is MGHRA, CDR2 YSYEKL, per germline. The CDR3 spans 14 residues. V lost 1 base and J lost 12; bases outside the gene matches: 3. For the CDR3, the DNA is TGCGCCAGCAGCCAAGTTACTAGCGGGAGGGGGCAGTTCTTC. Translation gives CASSQVTSGRGQFF.

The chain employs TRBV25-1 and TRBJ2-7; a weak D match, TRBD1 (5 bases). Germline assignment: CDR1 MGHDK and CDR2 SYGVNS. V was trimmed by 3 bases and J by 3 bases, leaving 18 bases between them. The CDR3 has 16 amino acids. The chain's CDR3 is CASSDPHRSVGYEQYF. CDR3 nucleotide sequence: TGTGCCAGCAGTGACCCCCACAGGTCCGTGGGCTACGAGCAGTACTTC.

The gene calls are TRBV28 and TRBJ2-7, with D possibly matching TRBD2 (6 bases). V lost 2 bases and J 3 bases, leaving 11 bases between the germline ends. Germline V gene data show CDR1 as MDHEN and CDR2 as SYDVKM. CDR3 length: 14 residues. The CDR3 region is CASSLTGLNYEQYF. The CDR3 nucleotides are TGTGCCAGCAGTTTAACGGGACTGAACTACGAGCAGTACTTC.

CDR3 region: CASSTRDSALEQYF. The CDR3 region has the DNA TGTGCCAGCAGCACCCGGGACAGTGCACTCGAGCAGTACTTC. The gene calls are TRBV7-2 and TRBJ2-7, with 7 bases fitting TRBD1. The J segment lost 6 bases and the V segment lost 5 bases, leaving 10 bases of the junction unmatched. The CDR3 contains 14 residues. Germline V lookup: CDR1 SGHTA, CDR2 FQGNSA.

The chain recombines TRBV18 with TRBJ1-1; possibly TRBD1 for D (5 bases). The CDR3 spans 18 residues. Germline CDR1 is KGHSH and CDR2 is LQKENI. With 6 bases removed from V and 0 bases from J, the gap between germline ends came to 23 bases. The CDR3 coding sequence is TGTGCCAGCTCTCCCTCCCCTTTCGGGGGGAGGGTGAACACTGAAGCTTTCTTT. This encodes CASSPSPFGGRVNTEAFF.

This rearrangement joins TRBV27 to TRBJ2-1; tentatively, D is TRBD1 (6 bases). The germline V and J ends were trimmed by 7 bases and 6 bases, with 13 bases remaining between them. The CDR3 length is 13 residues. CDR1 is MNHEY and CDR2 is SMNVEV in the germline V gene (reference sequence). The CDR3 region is CASTKGVGNEQFF. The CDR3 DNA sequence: TGTGCCAGCACCAAGGGGGTGGGCAATGAGCAGTTCTTC.

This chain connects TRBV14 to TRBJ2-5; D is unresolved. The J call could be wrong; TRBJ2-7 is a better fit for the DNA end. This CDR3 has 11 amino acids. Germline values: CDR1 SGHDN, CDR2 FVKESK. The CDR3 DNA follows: TGTGCCAGCAGCCACCACTACGAGCAGTACTTC. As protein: CASSHHYEQYF.

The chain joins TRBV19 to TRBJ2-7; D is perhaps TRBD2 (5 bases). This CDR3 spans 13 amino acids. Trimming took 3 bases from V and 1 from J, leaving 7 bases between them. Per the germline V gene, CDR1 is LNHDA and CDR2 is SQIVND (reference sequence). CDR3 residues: CASSIGGSYEQYF. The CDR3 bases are TGTGCCAGTAGTATTGGAGGTTCCTACGAGCAGTACTTC. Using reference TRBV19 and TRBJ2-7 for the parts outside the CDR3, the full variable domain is DGGITQSPKYLFRKEGQNVTLSCEQNLNHDAMYWYRQDPGQGLRLIYYSQIVNDFQKGDIAEGYSVSREKKESFPLTVTSAQKNPTAFYLCASSIGGSYEQYFGPGTRLTVT.

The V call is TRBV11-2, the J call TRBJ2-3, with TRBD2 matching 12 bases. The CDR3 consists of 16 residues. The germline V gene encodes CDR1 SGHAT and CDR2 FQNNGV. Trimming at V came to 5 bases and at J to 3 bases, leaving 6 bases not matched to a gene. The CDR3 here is CASSPLLAGGTDTQYF. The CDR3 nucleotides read TGTGCCAGCAGCCCACTACTAGCGGGAGGAACAGATACGCAGTATTTT.

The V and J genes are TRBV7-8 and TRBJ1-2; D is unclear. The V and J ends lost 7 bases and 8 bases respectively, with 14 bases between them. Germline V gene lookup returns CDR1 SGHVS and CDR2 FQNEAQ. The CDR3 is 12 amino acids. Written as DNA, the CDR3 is TGTGCCAGCACCCCTCCCCGAGAGGGCTACACCTTC. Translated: CASTPPREGYTF.

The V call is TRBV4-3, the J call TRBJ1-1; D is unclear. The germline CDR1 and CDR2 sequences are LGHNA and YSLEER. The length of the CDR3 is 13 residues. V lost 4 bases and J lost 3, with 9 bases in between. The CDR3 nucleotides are TGCGCCAGCAGCCGAATGAGAGACACTGAAGCTTTCTTT. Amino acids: CASSRMRDTEAFF.

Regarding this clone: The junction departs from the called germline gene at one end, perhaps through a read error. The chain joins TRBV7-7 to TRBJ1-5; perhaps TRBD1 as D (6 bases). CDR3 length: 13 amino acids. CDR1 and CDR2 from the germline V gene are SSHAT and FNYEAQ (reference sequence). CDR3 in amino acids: CASSLALGGPQHF. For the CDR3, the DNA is TGTGCTAGCAGCTTAGCGCTAGGGGGGCCCCAGCATTTT.

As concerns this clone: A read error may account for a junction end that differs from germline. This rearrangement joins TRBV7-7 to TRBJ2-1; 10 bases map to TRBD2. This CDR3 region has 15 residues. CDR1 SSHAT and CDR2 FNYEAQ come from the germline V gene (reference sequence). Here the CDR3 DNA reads TGTGCTAGCAGCTTGGGGACTAGCGTCTACAATGAGCAGTTCTTC. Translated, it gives CASSLGTSVYNEQFF. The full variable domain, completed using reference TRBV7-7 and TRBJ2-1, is GAGVSQSPRYKVTKRGQDVTLRCDPISSHATLYWYQQALGQGPEFLTYFNYEAQPDKSGLPSDRFSAERPEGSISTLTIQRTEQRDSAMYRCASSLGTSVYNEQFFGPGTRLTVL.